The rows below give T cell receptor beta chains drawn from one sample of a study of beta chain features in type 1 diabetes. Here immunoSEQ multiplex PCR was the method, and the copy in TCRdb shows in-frame clones only, minus some. The sample has around 160,000 clones, around 50% seen once. The source material was Tregs from blood. These receptors came from a man between 18 and 29 years old in good health. CDR3s leave out the opening cysteine and the closing phenylalanine or tryptophan.

v_gene,j_gene,len,CDR3aa
TRBV25-1,TRBJ2-3,10,ASGFSTDTQY
TRBV19,TRBJ2-5,11,ASSSAGRMTQY
TRBV5-1,TRBJ2-3,13,ASTFRGAAADTQY
TRBV18,TRBJ1-2,13,ASSPAPGQEYGYT
TRBV7-2,TRBJ2-7,12,ASSLAGSSYEQY
TRBV5-1,TRBJ2-1,11,ASADSRNNEQF
TRBV2,TRBJ2-3,12,ASSEATGADTQY
TRBV5-1,TRBJ1-6,13,ASSLPGPYNSPLH
TRBV7-9,TRBJ2-1,13,ASTDGLAEYNEQF
TRBV4-3,TRBJ2-5,13,ASSQGLASQETQY
TRBV25-1,TRBJ1-4,9,ASSEWGELF
TRBV6-6,TRBJ1-1,13,ASSRSTGGGTEAF
TRBV7-9,TRBJ2-5,12,ASSPGPLMKTQY
TRBV19,TRBJ2-3,15,ASSVSRASGYTDTQY
TRBV27,TRBJ1-2,11,ASSRGDRGGYT
TRBV7-2,TRBJ2-7,13,ASSLAVASGYEQY
TRBV7-9,TRBJ2-3,14,ASSLEFLAGVDTQY
TRBV7-2,TRBJ2-5,13,ASSRIGQTQWTQY
TRBV23-1,TRBJ1-5,15,ASSQSPGARGYQPQH
TRBV7-2,TRBJ2-7,11,ASSQQDRAEQY
TRBV9,TRBJ2-1,12,ASSVADRNRQQF
TRBV7-3,TRBJ2-1,13,ASSLVASIYNEQF
TRBV30,TRBJ2-7,13,AWSKVDRRSYEQY
TRBV10-3,TRBJ2-1,13,AISESVGSYNEQF
TRBV6-1,TRBJ1-1,12,ASSEDRGLAEAF
TRBV6-5,TRBJ1-5,13,ASSYDREGVQPQH
TRBV19,TRBJ2-1,13,ASSDGSGVYNEQF
TRBV7-9,TRBJ2-2,12,ASRRQGDTGELF
TRBV18,TRBJ2-1,12,ASSLRGGSNEQF
TRBV28,TRBJ1-2,13,ASSSPGQGNYGYT
TRBV28,NA,13,ASSSLGQNNYEQY
TRBV29-1,TRBJ1-2,11,SVEPAGLYGYT
TRBV5-1,TRBJ2-6,12,ASRTGAGANVLT
TRBV7-9,TRBJ2-7,14,ASSPLGTQVSYEQY
TRBV12-5,TRBJ1-2,9,ASGGAAPYT
TRBV7-2,TRBJ1-3,13,ASSETGKSGNTIY
TRBV6-5,TRBJ1-1,12,ASSYDDRSTEAF
TRBV5-5,TRBJ2-5,11,ASSFRQEQTQY
TRBV28,TRBJ2-7,12,ASSIEWPSYEQY
TRBV27,TRBJ2-1,12,ASRRRVSYNEQF
TRBV5-1,TRBJ2-7,11,ASSRTGSGEQY
TRBV21-1,TRBJ1-1,12,ASSTSFGTGEAF
TRBV10-3,TRBJ2-3,17,AISANTGGAGGHTDTQY
TRBV7-2,TRBJ2-2,13,ASSIIAGGTGELF
TRBV18,TRBJ2-7,12,ASSGQGALGEQY
TRBV6-5,TRBJ1-2,13,ASSRTYRANYGYT
TRBV6-6,TRBJ2-6,13,ASSTSGLGANVLT
TRBV4-2,TRBJ2-5,14,ASSTGAWGGQETQY
TRBV29-1,TRBJ2-7,10,SVEATGYEQY
TRBV9,TRBJ1-3,13,ASSTLGARGNTIY
TRBV5-1,TRBJ2-3,13,ASSFERAGTDTQY
TRBV7-2,TRBJ2-5,14,ASSLAFGQGVETQY